The subject of this entry is one T cell receptor beta chain. Its specificity is unknown. This entry is derived from a study of cytomegalovirus exposure and HLA in healthy donors. Overall study results and limits: A missense variant in DCLRE1C was later tied to TCR beta V- and J-gene trimming. Investigators reported 150 to 200 TCR beta chains as tied to cytomegalovirus. Fewer N-insertions than the approximately 610-donor mean were reportedly shown by an Asian-associated ancestry cluster in a later analysis.

Samples came from healthy bone marrow donors. PCR was performed using 60 Vbeta and 13 Jbeta primers. Assay: immunoSEQ multiplex PCR; the TCRdb copy retains only in-frame clones and omits some. The sample table includes about 200,000 clones. The sequence derives from a girl aged 2-10 years in good health and CMV-seropositive. The sample was PBMCs.

DNA for the CDR3: TGTGCCAGCAGTCCTCGAGGACAGGGACTGGCCCAGCATTTT. This sequence encodes CASSPRGQGLAQHF. The J gene is TRBJ1-5, the V gene TRBV27; TRBD1 agrees at 8 bases. CDR1 and CDR2 from the germline V gene are MNHEY and SMNVEV (reference sequence). The V gene end was trimmed by 5 bases and the J gene end by 11 bases; junction bases not matched to a gene: 11. The CDR3 contains 14 residues.